This TCR beta chain was found in a study of blood T cell repertoires in COVID-19. Turning to the study itself: Some COVID-19 samples were acute and others convalescent; all came from the United States, Italy and Spain. Nucleic acid was either cDNA or gDNA, and it came from T cells, B-cell-depleted T cells, or PBMCs.

TCRdb keeps only in-frame clones here, not all; method: immunoSEQ multiplex PCR. The sample has approximately 350,000 clones; roughly nine tenths are singletons. Participants came from about two dozen US areas, aged roughly 18 to 100 years. Allocation to cohorts depended on clinical history reported by the participants. Germline CDR1 is LNHDA and CDR2 is SQIVND (reference sequence). Trimming took 6 bases from V and 1 from J; bases not matched to a gene: 3. The CDR3 loop spans 14 amino acids. J is TRBJ1-5 and V is TRBV19; TRBD1 matches at 7 bases. The sequenced sample consisted of PBMCs or T cells enriched from blood (not recorded which). The origin of this receptor is a man aged 18-30 years who had recovered from COVID-19. CDR3 in amino acids: CASSVQGSNQPQHF. CDR3 DNA sequence: TGTGCCAGTAGCGTACAGGGGAGCAATCAGCCCCAGCATTTT.